A selection of T cell receptor beta chains follows, all from one sample in a study of type 1 and type 2 diabetes patients. TCRdb used MiXCR to reprocess the multiplex PCR reads, holding one entry per CDR3 protein. This table has more than 250,000 distinct CDR3 sequences, approximately 50% appearing once. Specimen: peripheral blood mononuclear cells (PBMCs). These receptor sequences come from a man between 18 and 29 years old with type 2 diabetes. Both conserved end residues are part of each CDR3. D genes are given only for firm matches. Not all rows give a size; the values are once, few, many and, for expanded clones, a class.

cdr3_nt,cdr3_aa,d_call,j_call,v_call,clone_size
TGTGCCAGCAGTTTGACTAGCGGGGGTGTTATTCCCTACGAGCAGTACTTC,CASSLTSGGVIPYEQYF,TRBD2,TRBJ2-7,TRBV27,-
TGTGCCAGCAGCTTCCTGGATGAAGCTTTCTTT,CASSFLDEAFF,-,TRBJ1-1,TRBV2,-
TGTGCCAGCAGTTTTCGACAGACAGGGACTGAAGCTTTCTTT,CASSFRQTGTEAFF,TRBD1,TRBJ1-1,TRBV12-3/TRBV12-4,once
TGTGCCAGTAGTGCCTCTAGCACAGATACGCAGTATTTT,CASSASSTDTQYF,-,TRBJ2-3,TRBV19,-
TGTGCCACCAGCATTAGGATGAACACTGAAGCTTTCTTT,CATSIRMNTEAFF,-,TRBJ1-1,TRBV15,few
TGCGCCAGCAGCTTCTCGGGACAGGCCTCCGAAAAACTGTTTTTT,CASSFSGQASEKLFF,TRBD1,TRBJ1-4,TRBV5-1,few
TGTGCCAGCAGCTTAGACCCCAGGGTGAGCTCCTACGAGCAGTACTTC,CASSLDPRVSSYEQYF,-,TRBJ2-7,TRBV13,few
TGTGCCAGTAGTCTACCAACCGGGACCCCATCTTTGAACACTGAAGCTTTCTTT,CASSLPTGTPSLNTEAFF,-,TRBJ1-1,TRBV19,-
TGTGCCAGTAGTAACCGACCTAGTGGCAGGGACAATGAGCAGTTCTTC,CASSNRPSGRDNEQFF,-,TRBJ2-1,TRBV19,few
TGTGCCATCAGTGGTATCTATGGCTACACCTTC,CAISGIYGYTF,-,TRBJ1-2,TRBV10-3,-
TGCAGCACTCAAGGAGGGACTAGCGGAGTCTACGAGCAGTACTTC,CSTQGGTSGVYEQYF,TRBD2,TRBJ2-7,TRBV29-1,-
TGTGCCAGCAGCCCGCCGAATGTCTACGAGCAGTACTTC,CASSPPNVYEQYF,-,TRBJ2-7,TRBV7-2,-
TGTGCCAGCAGCTCAGGGGCAAATACGCAGTATTTT,CASSSGANTQYF,-,TRBJ2-3,TRBV7-3,few
TGTGCCTGGAGTCCCGGGACAGGGAACACTGAAGCTTTCTTT,CAWSPGTGNTEAFF,TRBD1,TRBJ1-1,TRBV30,few
TGCAGTGCTAGAGACTGGACAGGGGATGACTACGAGCAGTACTTC,CSARDWTGDDYEQYF,TRBD1,TRBJ2-7,TRBV20-1,-
TGTGCCATCAGTACCGGGAACCTCAACGACGAGCAGTACTTC,CAISTGNLNDEQYF,-,TRBJ2-7,TRBV10-3,-
TGTGCCAGCAGCCTCCTTGAAGAAAAACTGTTTTTT,CASSLLEEKLFF,-,TRBJ1-4,TRBV12-3/TRBV12-4,few
TGCGCCAGCAGCTTAGGGACCCGCTCGAACACTGAAGCTTTCTTT,CASSLGTRSNTEAFF,-,TRBJ1-1,TRBV5-1,-
TGTGCCATCGGGGATCAGGGAAGGGAGACCCAGTACTTC,CAIGDQGRETQYF,-,TRBJ2-5,TRBV10-3,many
TGTGCCAGCAGGGGGGGGGCGAACAATGAGCAGTTCTTC,CASRGGANNEQFF,-,TRBJ2-1,TRBV7-9,-
TGCGCCAGCAGCTTAGGGACAGGGTTGTTTTATGAAGCTTTCTTT,CASSLGTGLFYEAFF,TRBD1,TRBJ1-1,TRBV5-1,-
TGTGCCAGCAGCGTGACGACAGGCCCCTACGAGCAGTACTTC,CASSVTTGPYEQYF,-,TRBJ2-7,TRBV7-9,once
TGTGCCAGCAGGAGGACCGAACCGGGACAGGGGGCATCTGGGTCCTACGAGCAGTACTTC,CASRRTEPGQGASGSYEQYF,TRBD1,TRBJ2-7,TRBV6-1,-
TGTGCCAGCAGTAGGACTAGCGGGCCATACAATGAGCAGTTCTTC,CASSRTSGPYNEQFF,TRBD2,TRBJ2-1,TRBV7-8,few
TGTGCCAGTAGTACCCCAGGGGGCGACCCCGGGGAGCTGTTTTTT,CASSTPGGDPGELFF,TRBD1,TRBJ2-2,TRBV19,-
TGCAGCGTTCAAGACACCTACTATGGCTACACCTTC,CSVQDTYYGYTF,-,TRBJ1-2,TRBV29-1,-
TGTGCCAGCAGTTTATCTACCTCAAGGGTGGGTGAAGCTTTCTTT,CASSLSTSRVGEAFF,-,TRBJ1-1,TRBV28,-
TGTGCCAGCAGACCCACAGGATTCTACGAGCAGTACTTC,CASRPTGFYEQYF,-,TRBJ2-7,TRBV12-3/TRBV12-4,few
TGTGCCAGCTCACCACAAAACAGGGGATCGGGGGCCAACGTCCTGACTTTC,CASSPQNRGSGANVLTF,TRBD1,TRBJ2-6,TRBV18,-
TGCAGTGCGGAAGGCAGGGGCCTCCCTTGGAGAGAGGAAAAACTGTTTTTT,CSAEGRGLPWREEKLFF,-,TRBJ1-4,TRBV20-1,-
TGTGCCAGCACTAGCTTCCTAGCCAACAATGAGCAGTTCTTC,CASTSFLANNEQFF,-,TRBJ2-1,TRBV2,many
TGTGCCAGCAGCCACCTGGCGGGAGGGAACACCGGGGAGCTGTTTTTT,CASSHLAGGNTGELFF,TRBD2,TRBJ2-2,TRBV9,once
TGCGCCACGGGACTAGCCTCCGGTGAGCAGTTCTTC,CATGLASGEQFF,TRBD2,TRBJ2-1,TRBV10-1,few
TGTGCCAGCGGACAGGGGAGCACCGGGGAGCTGTTTTTT,CASGQGSTGELFF,TRBD1,TRBJ2-2,TRBV19,-
TGTGCCAGCAGTCAGGGACGGTACTACGAGCAGTACTTC,CASSQGRYYEQYF,-,TRBJ2-7,TRBV28,-
TGTGCCTGGAGCGGGACAGCGGATTCACCCCTCCACTTT,CAWSGTADSPLHF,TRBD1,TRBJ1-6,TRBV30,-
TGTGCCAGCAGTTACTCGAGCAGGCTTCGATCCTACGAGCAGTACTTC,CASSYSSRLRSYEQYF,-,TRBJ2-7,TRBV6-6,-
TGCGCCAGCAGGTCTAGCGGGCAAGAGACCCAGTACTTC,CASRSSGQETQYF,TRBD2,TRBJ2-5,TRBV10-2,-
TGTGCCAGCAGTTACTCGATTCGGGGGGAAGGGGCCAACGTCCTGACTTTC,CASSYSIRGEGANVLTF,TRBD2,TRBJ2-6,TRBV6-5,few
TGTGCCAGCAGTGAGACAGGGGGCTTAAGAAACACTGAAGCTTTCTTT,CASSETGGLRNTEAFF,TRBD1,TRBJ1-1,TRBV2,many
TGTGCCAGTACCAGGGAGGGCACAGATACGCAGTATTTT,CASTREGTDTQYF,-,TRBJ2-3,TRBV19,-
TGTGCCAGCAGCCCCCGGGGGGCCGATAGCAATCAGCCCCAGCATTTT,CASSPRGADSNQPQHF,-,TRBJ1-5,TRBV7-8,-
TGTGCCAGCCAGCAATTTTCTAACTATGGCTACACCTTC,CASQQFSNYGYTF,-,TRBJ1-2,TRBV12-3/TRBV12-4,-
TGTGCCACCAGCAGAGTGCGCGGGGGGGTGGGGCCCTACAATGAGCAGTTCTTC,CATSRVRGGVGPYNEQFF,TRBD2,TRBJ2-1,TRBV15,few
TGTGCCTGGCGTCCAACGACAGCTGAAGCTTTCTTT,CAWRPTTAEAFF,-,TRBJ1-1,TRBV30,-
TGTGCCAGCAGCCCCCGACAGGACTACGAGCAGTACTTC,CASSPRQDYEQYF,-,TRBJ2-7,TRBV6-5,-
TGTGCCAGCAGGCTAGAGGGAAGGGCGAACACTGAAGCTTTCTTT,CASRLEGRANTEAFF,-,TRBJ1-1,TRBV7-2,few
TGTGCCAGCAGTTTCCTTACTACATACAATGAGCAGTTCTTC,CASSFLTTYNEQFF,-,TRBJ2-1,TRBV27,-
TGTGCCAGCAGCTCCGGAGCAGGGGGATACGAGCAGTACTTC,CASSSGAGGYEQYF,TRBD1,TRBJ2-7,TRBV7-2,many
TGTGCCAGCAGCGTGGGACTAGCGGGAGCCTACGAGCAGTACTTC,CASSVGLAGAYEQYF,TRBD2,TRBJ2-7,TRBV9,once
TGCGCCAGCAGCCAAGGGGAGGGGGGGGGCTACGAGCAGTACTTC,CASSQGEGGGYEQYF,-,TRBJ2-7,TRBV4-3,-
TGCGCCAGCAGCCTAACGACAGGGCGGCTACTTTATGGCTACACCTTC,CASSLTTGRLLYGYTF,TRBD1,TRBJ1-2,TRBV5-1,-
TGTGCCAGCAGCCGGACTAGCGGGGGAACAATGCAAGAGACCCAGTACTTC,CASSRTSGGTMQETQYF,TRBD2,TRBJ2-5,TRBV7-6,-
TGTGCCAGCAGTGAATTAAGGGGCCCTATGAACACTGAAGCTTTCTTT,CASSELRGPMNTEAFF,-,TRBJ1-1,TRBV25-1,few
TGTGCCAGCAGTGAGCCGAGGGGTGAGCAGTACTTC,CASSEPRGEQYF,-,TRBJ2-7,TRBV25-1,few
TGCAGTGCTCCTCGAAACACTGAAGCTTTCTTT,CSAPRNTEAFF,-,TRBJ1-1,TRBV20-1,many
TGTGCCACCAGTGCAGGCAATCAGCCCCAGCATTTT,CATSAGNQPQHF,-,TRBJ1-5,TRBV24-1,few
TGCAGTGCTAAGGAAGGGGGTTACGGAGAGACCCAGTACTTC,CSAKEGGYGETQYF,-,TRBJ2-5,TRBV20-1,-